This T cell receptor (beta chain) originates from a study of Graves' ophthalmopathy and Graves' hyperthyroidism. Beta-chain TCR CDR3 regions were amplified from RNA transcripts. HTBI primers were employed in first-round RT-PCR, then a second-round multiplex PCR followed. One entry per CDR3 protein, called by TCRdb with MiXCR from the multiplex PCR reads. Among about 370,000 distinct CDR3 sequences listed, about a sixth were seen once. Enrollment excluded any patients with other autoimmune diseases, uncontrolled infections, pregnancy or lactation. J lost 0 bases, V lost 3 bases, and 8 bases had no gene match. Germline CDR1 SGHAT, CDR2 FQNNGV. CDR3 size: 17 residues. Many counts were recorded for this clonotype.

The receptor was derived from a woman between 18 and 30 years old with Graves' ophthalmopathy. The chain employs TRBV11-2 and TRBJ2-7; the match to TRBD1 covers 10 bases. The specimen was peripheral blood. The CDR3 DNA reads as TGTGCCAGCAGCTTGCCCCCGGGACAGGGGAGCTCCTACGAGCAGTACTTC. The encoded protein is CASSLPPGQGSSYEQYF. Full variable domain (rest looked up from reference TRBV11-2 and TRBJ2-7): EAGVAQSPRYKIIEKRQSVAFWCNPISGHATLYWYQQILGQGPKLLIQFQNNGVVDDSQLPKDRFSAERLKGVDSTLKIQPAKLEDSAVYLCASSLPPGQGSSYEQYFGPGTRLTVT.